This TCR beta chain was sequenced in a study of blood T cells in healthy people across ages. Study-wide findings and caveats: Both higher diversity and more naive CD4+ cells marked long-lived donors when set against aged donors.

With a J-beta primer mix and a sample-barcoded 5' primer, a second PCR ran about 6 to 11 cycles. TCRdb analysed the 5' RACE reads with MiXCR anew, one entry per CDR3 protein. In the table there are hundreds of thousands of distinct CDR3 sequences, more than 20% of which are singletons. The CDR3 is 15 residues long. Trimming stripped 3 bases from V and 0 bases from J, with 9 bases between. A word on this clonotype: Its antigen remains unidentified.

Sequenced input: blood. The TCR sequence derives from an older man in good health. The genes are TRBV12-3 or TRBV12-4 and TRBJ1-3; D possibly corresponds to TRBD1 (5 bases). The CDR3 region is CASSLGVSSGNTIYF. CDR3 nucleotide sequence: TGTGCCAGCAGTTTGGGGGTTTCCTCTGGAAACACCATATATTTT.